One and the same sample provided the 27 T cell receptor beta chains below, sequenced in a study of blood T cells in healthy people across ages. The authors ran a second PCR of about 6 to 11 cycles using a sample-barcoded 5' primer and a J-beta primer mix. Via MiXCR, TCRdb re-called the 5' RACE reads, giving one row per CDR3 protein. The data show 790,000 or so distinct CDR3 sequences, roughly three fifths seen once. The specimen was blood. These receptors came from a man aged 35 to 55 in good health.

The chain joins TRBV28 to TRBJ2-7; 9 bases line up with TRBD1. V shed 6 bases and J 4 bases; nucleotides not matched to a gene: 7. In germline, CDR1 is MDHEN, CDR2 SYDVKM. This CDR3 has 14 residues. The CDR3 coding sequence is TGTGCCAGCAGGACACAGGGGGCGCTATACGAGCAGTACTTC. It specifies CASRTQGALYEQYF.

This clonotype was detected ten times or more. The chain couples TRBV11-2 to TRBJ2-3; the D is unclear. The CDR3 is 13 amino acids. The germline CDR1 and CDR2 sequences are SGHAT and FQNNGV. V was cut by 3 bases and J by 5 bases, with 9 bases left in between. This CDR3 reads CASSFAAKDTQYF. The CDR3 DNA reads as TGTGCCAGCAGCTTTGCGGCGAAAGATACGCAGTATTTT.

This chain uses TRBV12-3 or TRBV12-4 with TRBJ1-5; no firm D call. The CDR3 sequence is 15 residues long. Trimming left V 2 bases short and J 4 bases short, with 12 bases between. CDR3 nucleotides: TGTGCCAGCAGTTTATCCCTAGGGTGGAATCAGCCCCAGCATTTT. Protein sequence: CASSLSLGWNQPQHF.

This chain uses TRBV3-1 with TRBJ2-3; D is uncertain. V was pared by 2 bases and J by 8 bases, with 11 bases between. The CDR3 runs 13 residues. Germline V gene data show CDR1 as LGHDT and CDR2 as YNNKEL (reference sequence). Here the CDR3 reads CASSQSRQATQYF. In DNA form, the CDR3 reads TGTGCCAGCAGCCAATCTCGGCAAGCTACGCAGTATTTT.

This clonotype was recorded at least ten times. The chain combines TRBV20-1 with TRBJ2-1; 11 bases match TRBD2. V lost 6 bases and J lost 9; bases outside the gene matches: 16. The CDR3 consists of 16 residues. In germline, CDR1 is DFQATT, CDR2 SNEGSKA (reference sequence). The CDR3, as DNA: TGCAGTGCCAAGAGGGCAAATAGCGGGGGGGCGGTTGAGCAGTTCTTC. This gives the protein CSAKRANSGGAVEQFF.

This clonotype was recorded a few times. The rearrangement uses TRBV9 and TRBJ2-2; TRBD2 matches at 13 bases. The CDR3 covers 17 residues. V gave up 2 bases and J gave up 7 bases; unmatched junction bases: 8. Germline lookup yields CDR1 SGDLS and CDR2 YYNGEE. Here the CDR3 reads CASSVGLAGVIHGELFF. The CDR3 region has the DNA TGTGCCAGCAGCGTTGGACTAGCGGGAGTGATCCACGGGGAGCTGTTTTTT. Variable domain in full (rest from reference TRBV9 and TRBJ2-2): DSGVTQTPKHLITATGQRVTLRCSPRSGDLSVYWYQQSLDQGLQFLIQYYNGEERAKGNILERFSAQQFPDLHSELNLSSLELGDSALYFCASSVGLAGVIHGELFFGEGSRLTVL.

In its sample, this clonotype was seen a few times. CDR3 protein: CSARDASSGTGENIQYF. CDR3 sequence (DNA): TGCAGTGCTAGAGATGCCTCTTCCGGGACAGGGGAAAACATTCAGTACTTC. V is TRBV20-1 and J is TRBJ2-4; 10 nucleotides match TRBD1. The length of the CDR3 is 17 residues. CDR1 is DFQATT, CDR2 SNEGSKA, per germline (reference sequence). V dropped 0 bases and J dropped 5; count of bases not matched to a gene: 10.

The chain links TRBV10-3 to TRBJ1-5; 9 nucleotides agree with TRBD1. CDR3 length: 16 amino acids. J lost 4 bases, V lost 3 bases, and 7 bases had no gene match. CDR1 ENHRY and CDR2 SYGVKD come from the germline V gene. CDR3 sequence reads: CAISDPPDRGNQPQHF. The CDR3 DNA is TGTGCCATCAGTGACCCCCCGGACAGGGGAAATCAGCCCCAGCATTTT.

This sequence joins TRBV5-1 and TRBJ2-2, with D perhaps TRBD1 or TRBD2 (5 bases each). The V gene's germline CDR1 is SGHRS and CDR2 YFSETQ. The CDR3 is made up of 16 amino acids. Trimming took 3 bases from V and 2 from J, leaving 14 bases between them. CDR3 sequence (DNA): TGCGCCAGCAGCTCCATCGGGGCCAAAAACACCGGGGAGCTGTTTTTT. Translated, it gives CASSSIGAKNTGELFF.

With respect to this clonotype: At one of its ends the junction is not consistent with the germline gene, which may arise from a read error. The V gene is TRBV9, the J gene TRBJ1-1; the D gene is possibly TRBD1 (5 bases). The CDR3 loop spans 12 amino acids. Germline CDR1 and CDR2: SGDLS and YYNGEE. The CDR3 nucleotides read TGTGCCAACAGCGTAATGCAGGGTGAAGCTTTCTTT. Translating gives CANSVMQGEAFF.

In its sample, this clonotype was seen a few times. The chain has TRBV20-1 and TRBJ2-7; TRBD2 matches 9 bases. Per germline, CDR1 DFQATT and CDR2 SNEGSKA (reference sequence). The trim removed 2 bases at V and 3 bases at J, leaving 2 bases unmatched. CDR3 length: 13 residues. The CDR3 DNA reads as TGCAGTGCTAGAAATAGCGGGAGCTACGAGCAGTACTTC. Protein: CSARNSGSYEQYF.

This clonotype was counted a few times. The rearrangement joins TRBV10-3 to TRBJ2-5, with 9 bases aligning to TRBD2. Germline values: CDR1 ENHRY, CDR2 SYGVKD. The trim removed 8 bases at V and 3 bases at J, leaving 4 bases unmatched. This CDR3 has 13 residues. The CDR3 DNA follows: TGTGCCATCGGTAGACTAGCGGAAGAGACCCAGTACTTC. Translated, it gives CAIGRLAEETQYF.

This clonotype came up a few times. The V call is TRBV20-1, the J call TRBJ1-2, with TRBD1 matching over 7 bases. The CDR3 totals 13 residues. CDR1 and CDR2 from the germline V gene are DFQATT and SNEGSKA (reference sequence). The V gene end was trimmed by 2 bases and the J gene end by 3 bases; junction bases not matched to a gene: 3. The CDR3 bases are TGCAGTGCTAGACTTACAGGGGACTATGGCTACACCTTC. Translated: CSARLTGDYGYTF.

The chain links TRBV20-1 to TRBJ2-4; D uncertain. The J call is doubtful: the DNA matches TRBJ2-7 better. The CDR3 sequence is 14 residues long. Germline V gene sequence: CDR1 DFQATT, CDR2 SNEGSKA (reference sequence). CDR3 DNA: TGCAGTGTTCAGGCTGGCGTTTCCACCTACGAGCAGTACTTC. It yields the protein CSVQAGVSTYEQYF.

This chain joins TRBV27 and TRBJ1-6; D uncertain. CDR3 length equals 11 residues. Between the trimmed V and J ends, which lost 5 bases and 8 bases, there was a span of 4 bases. Germline assignment: CDR1 MNHEY and CDR2 SMNVEV (reference sequence). The CDR3 region is CASSPHSPLHF. The DNA of the CDR3 is TGTGCCAGCAGTCCCCATTCACCCCTCCACTTT.

The chain links TRBV20-1 to TRBJ2-1; D is possibly TRBD2 (6 bases). CDR3 size: 16 residues. The germline CDR1 and CDR2 sequences are DFQATT and SNEGSKA (reference sequence). V dropped 3 bases and J dropped 1 base, with 16 bases sitting between them. The CDR3 sequence is CSASGGAELSYNEQFF. As DNA, the CDR3 is TGCAGTGCTAGCGGCGGGGCCGAGTTGTCCTACAATGAGCAGTTCTTC.

The chain uses TRBV4-3 and TRBJ1-2; no clear D gene. Germline V CDR1 and CDR2: LGHNA, YSLEER. The CDR3 spans 14 residues. Between the trimmed V and J ends, which lost 0 bases and 2 bases, there was a span of 7 bases. The CDR3: CASSQDGQNYGYTF. The CDR3 DNA sequence: TGCGCCAGCAGCCAAGACGGGCAGAACTATGGCTACACCTTC.

This clonotype was found a few times. The rearrangement joins TRBV5-1 to TRBJ2-5, with no clear D. Trimming took 0 bases from V and 5 from J, leaving 8 bases between them. Per the germline V gene, CDR1 is SGHRS and CDR2 is YFSETQ. CDR3 length: 13 amino acids. The CDR3 is CASSLEDRETQYF. CDR3 coding DNA: TGCGCCAGCAGCTTGGAGGATCGGGAGACCCAGTACTTC.

This chain links TRBV11-2 with TRBJ2-3; 8 bases map to TRBD2. The CDR3 totals 17 residues. V dropped 5 bases and J dropped 2; count of bases not matched to a gene: 12. Germline CDR1 reads SGHAT; CDR2 reads FQNNGV. The DNA for the CDR3 is TGTGCCAGCAGCGTACACACCACTAGCGGTATCACAGATACGCAGTATTTT. This translates into CASSVHTTSGITDTQYF.

Points on this clonotype: Its ends do not fully match the called genes, so a read error is possible. J is TRBJ2-5 and V is TRBV9; D gene ambiguous. The J call is uncertain, as TRBJ2-7 better fits the DNA end. CDR1 SGDLS and CDR2 YYNGEE come from the germline V gene. The CDR3 extends over 14 amino acids. CDR3 sequence reads: CASSPPASSHEQYF. The CDR3 region has the DNA TGTGCCAGCAGCCCTCCGGCATCCTCCCACGAGCAGTACTTC.

V usage is TRBV25-1 and J usage is TRBJ1-2; a possible D gene is TRBD1 (5 bases). V lost 6 bases to trimming and J lost 2 bases, with 10 bases between them. Germline V gene sequence: CDR1 MGHDK, CDR2 SYGVNS. The CDR3 runs 13 residues. The CDR3 DNA follows: TGTGCCAGCAGCGAGGGACTCAACTATGGCTACACCTTC. Amino acid sequence: CASSEGLNYGYTF.

This clonotype was found once. The genes are TRBV12-3 or TRBV12-4 and TRBJ2-7, with 7 positions matching TRBD2. The J call may be mistaken, given a closer DNA end match to TRBJ2-5. The CDR3 sequence is 14 residues long. The CDR3 reads CASSSNSGYPTQYF. The CDR3 DNA reads TGTGCCAGCAGTTCAAATAGCGGGTATCCGACCCAGTACTTC.

V and J are TRBV12-3 or TRBV12-4 and TRBJ2-7; D call uncertain. The CDR3 sequence is 14 residues long. Trimming stripped 1 base from V and 4 bases from J, with 11 bases between. The DNA for the CDR3 is TGTGCCAGCAGTTTAGGATACAGTGGATACGAGCAGTACTTC. Amino acids: CASSLGYSGYEQYF.

The rearrangement uses TRBV15 and TRBJ2-5; D not resolved. Germline CDR1 is LNHNV and CDR2 is YYDKDF (reference sequence). Trimming left V 1 base short and J 5 bases short, with 11 bases between. This CDR3 has 14 residues. DNA of the CDR3: TGTGCCACCAGCAGAGGTGTCTTCGGGGAGACCCAGTACTTC. Its protein product is CATSRGVFGETQYF.

There are a few counts of this clonotype. The chain joins TRBV27 to TRBJ1-2; D gene ambiguous. CDR1 and CDR2 from the germline V gene are MNHEY and SMNVEV (reference sequence). The CDR3 has 13 residues. V was shortened by 5 bases and J by 8 bases, with 15 bases between the two germline ends. In DNA, the CDR3 is TGTGCCAGCAGTCCCACAATGGCCTCAGGCTACACCTTC. This gives the protein CASSPTMASGYTF.

V gene TRBV5-1 combines with J gene TRBJ2-2; the D is unclear. CDR3 length equals 15 residues. Looked up from germline, CDR1 is SGHRS and CDR2 is YFSETQ. The V and J ends lost 4 bases and 1 base respectively, with 11 bases between them. CDR3 loop: CASSQNDGNTGELFF. For the CDR3, the DNA is TGCGCCAGCAGCCAAAACGACGGGAACACCGGGGAGCTGTTTTTT.

V is TRBV20-1 and J is TRBJ2-1; a possible D gene is TRBD2 (6 bases). V was pared by 1 base and J by 5 bases, with 12 bases between. CDR3 length: 14 amino acids. The germline CDR1 and CDR2 sequences are DFQATT and SNEGSKA (reference sequence). CDR3 in DNA: TGCAGTGCTAGAGTCGGGACTGGGAACAATGAGCAGTTCTTC. Amino acids: CSARVGTGNNEQFF.